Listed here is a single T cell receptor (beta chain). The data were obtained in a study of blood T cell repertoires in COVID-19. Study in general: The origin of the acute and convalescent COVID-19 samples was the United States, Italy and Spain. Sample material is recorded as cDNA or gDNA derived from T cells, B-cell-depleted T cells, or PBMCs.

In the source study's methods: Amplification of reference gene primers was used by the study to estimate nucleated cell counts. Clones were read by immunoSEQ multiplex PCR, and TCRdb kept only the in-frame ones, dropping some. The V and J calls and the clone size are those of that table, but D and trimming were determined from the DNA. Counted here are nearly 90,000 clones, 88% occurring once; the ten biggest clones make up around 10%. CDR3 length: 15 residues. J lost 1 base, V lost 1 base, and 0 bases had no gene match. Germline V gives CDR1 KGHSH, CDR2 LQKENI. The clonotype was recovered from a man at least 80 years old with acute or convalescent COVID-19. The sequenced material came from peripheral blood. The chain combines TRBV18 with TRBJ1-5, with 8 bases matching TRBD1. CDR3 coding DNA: TGTGCCAGCTCACCACGGACAGGGAGCAATCAGCCCCAGCATTTT. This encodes CASSPRTGSNQPQHF.